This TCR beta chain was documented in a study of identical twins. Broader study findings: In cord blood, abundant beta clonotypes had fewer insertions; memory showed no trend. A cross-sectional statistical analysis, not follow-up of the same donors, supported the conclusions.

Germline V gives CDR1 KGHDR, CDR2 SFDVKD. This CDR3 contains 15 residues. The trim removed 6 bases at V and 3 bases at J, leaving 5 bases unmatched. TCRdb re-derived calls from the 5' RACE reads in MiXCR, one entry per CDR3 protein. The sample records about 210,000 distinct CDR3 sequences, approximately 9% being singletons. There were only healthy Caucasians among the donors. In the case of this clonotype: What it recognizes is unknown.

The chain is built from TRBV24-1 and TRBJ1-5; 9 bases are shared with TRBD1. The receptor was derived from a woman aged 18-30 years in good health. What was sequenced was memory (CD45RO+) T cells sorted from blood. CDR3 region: CATSPGTGTNQPQHF. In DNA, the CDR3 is TGTGCCACCAGTCCCGGGACAGGGACCAATCAGCCCCAGCATTTT.